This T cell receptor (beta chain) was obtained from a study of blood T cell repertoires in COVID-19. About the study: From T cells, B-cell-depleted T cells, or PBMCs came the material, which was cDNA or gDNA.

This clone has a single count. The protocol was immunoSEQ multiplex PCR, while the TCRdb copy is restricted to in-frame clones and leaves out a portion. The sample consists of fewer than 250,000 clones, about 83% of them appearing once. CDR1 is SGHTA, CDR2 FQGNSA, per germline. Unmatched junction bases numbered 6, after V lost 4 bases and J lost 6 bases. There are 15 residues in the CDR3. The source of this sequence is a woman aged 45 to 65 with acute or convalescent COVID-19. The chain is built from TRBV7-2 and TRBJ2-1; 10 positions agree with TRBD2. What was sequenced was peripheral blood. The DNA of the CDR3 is TGTGCCAGCAGCTATCTAGCGGGAGTCGTCAATGAGCAGTTCTTC. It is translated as CASSYLAGVVNEQFF.